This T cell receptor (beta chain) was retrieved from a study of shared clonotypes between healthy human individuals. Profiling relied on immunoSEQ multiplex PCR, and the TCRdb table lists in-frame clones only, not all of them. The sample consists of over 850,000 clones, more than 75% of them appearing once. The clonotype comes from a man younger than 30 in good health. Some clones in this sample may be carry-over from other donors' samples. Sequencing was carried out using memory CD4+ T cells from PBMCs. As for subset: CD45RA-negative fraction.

CDR3 sequence reads: CASSADLGPYEQYF. CDR3 DNA sequence: TGTGCCAGCAGTGCTGACCTCGGCCCCTACGAGCAGTACTTC. This chain uses TRBV2 with TRBJ2-7, with no clear D. The germline V gene has CDR1 SNHLY and CDR2 FYNNEI. The CDR3 extends over 14 amino acids. V lost 4 bases, J lost 2 bases, and 12 bases lay in between.